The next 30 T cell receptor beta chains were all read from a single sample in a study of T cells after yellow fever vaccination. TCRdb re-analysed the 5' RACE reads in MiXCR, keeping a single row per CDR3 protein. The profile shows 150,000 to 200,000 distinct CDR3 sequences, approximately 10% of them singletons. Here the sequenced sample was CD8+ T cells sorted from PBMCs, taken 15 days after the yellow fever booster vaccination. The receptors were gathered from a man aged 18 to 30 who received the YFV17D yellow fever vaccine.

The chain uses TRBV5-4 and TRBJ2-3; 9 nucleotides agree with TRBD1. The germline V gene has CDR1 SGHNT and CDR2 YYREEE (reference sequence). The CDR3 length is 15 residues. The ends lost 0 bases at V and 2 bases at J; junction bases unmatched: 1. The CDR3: CASSLGDRVTDTQYF. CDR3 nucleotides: TGTGCCAGCAGCTTGGGGGACAGGGTCACAGATACGCAGTATTTT.

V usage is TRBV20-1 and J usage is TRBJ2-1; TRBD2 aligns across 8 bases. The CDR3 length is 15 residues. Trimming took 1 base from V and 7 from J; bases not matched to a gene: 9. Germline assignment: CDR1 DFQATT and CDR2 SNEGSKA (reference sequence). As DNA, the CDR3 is TGCAGTGCTAGAGCTACGGGACTAGTCTCGAATGAGCAGTTCTTC. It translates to CSARATGLVSNEQFF.

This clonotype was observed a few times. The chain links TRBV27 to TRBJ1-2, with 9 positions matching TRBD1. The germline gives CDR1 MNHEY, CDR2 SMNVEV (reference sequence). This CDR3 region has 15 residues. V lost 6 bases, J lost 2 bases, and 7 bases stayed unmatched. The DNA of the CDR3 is TGTGCCAGCAGCGACACCGGGACAGGGAACTATGGCTACACCTTC. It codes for CASSDTGTGNYGYTF.

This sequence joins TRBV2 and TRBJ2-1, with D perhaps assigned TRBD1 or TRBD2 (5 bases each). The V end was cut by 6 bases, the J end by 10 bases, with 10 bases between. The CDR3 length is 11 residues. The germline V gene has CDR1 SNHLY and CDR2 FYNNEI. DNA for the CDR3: TGTGCCAGCAGCCTCCGGGACGAGCAGTTCTTC. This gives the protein CASSLRDEQFF.

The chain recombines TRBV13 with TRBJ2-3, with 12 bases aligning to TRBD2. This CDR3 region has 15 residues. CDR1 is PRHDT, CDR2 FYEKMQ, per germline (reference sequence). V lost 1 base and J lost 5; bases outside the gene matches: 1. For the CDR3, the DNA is TGTGCCAGCAGCTTAGTGACTAGCGGGGGAGATACGCAGTATTTT. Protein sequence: CASSLVTSGGDTQYF.

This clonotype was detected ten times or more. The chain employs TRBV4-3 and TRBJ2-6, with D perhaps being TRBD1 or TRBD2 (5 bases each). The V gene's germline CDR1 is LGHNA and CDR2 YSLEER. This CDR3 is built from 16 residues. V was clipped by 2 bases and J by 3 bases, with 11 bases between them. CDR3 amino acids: CASSQRMGVGANVLTF. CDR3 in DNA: TGCGCCAGCAGCCAAAGAATGGGGGTTGGGGCCAACGTCCTGACTTTC.

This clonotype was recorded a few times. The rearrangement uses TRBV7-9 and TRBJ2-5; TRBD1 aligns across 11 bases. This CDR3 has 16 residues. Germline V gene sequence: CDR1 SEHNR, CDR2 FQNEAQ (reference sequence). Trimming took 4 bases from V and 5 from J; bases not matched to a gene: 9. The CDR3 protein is CASSSGQGVWAETQYF. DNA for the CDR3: TGTGCCAGCAGCTCGGGACAGGGGGTCTGGGCGGAGACCCAGTACTTC.

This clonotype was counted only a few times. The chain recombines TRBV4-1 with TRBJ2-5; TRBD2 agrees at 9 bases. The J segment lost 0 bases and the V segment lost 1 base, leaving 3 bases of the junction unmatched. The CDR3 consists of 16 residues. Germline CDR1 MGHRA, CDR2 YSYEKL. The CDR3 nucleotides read TGCGCCAGCAGCCAAGTTCTAGCGGGGAACCAAGAGACCCAGTACTTC. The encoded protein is CASSQVLAGNQETQYF.

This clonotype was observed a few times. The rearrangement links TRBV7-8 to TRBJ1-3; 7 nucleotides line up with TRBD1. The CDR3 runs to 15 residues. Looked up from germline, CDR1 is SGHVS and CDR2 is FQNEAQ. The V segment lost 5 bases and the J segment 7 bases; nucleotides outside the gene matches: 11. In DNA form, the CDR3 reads TGTGCCAGCAGCGGGAGGGGGCGAGCGGGCAACACCATATATTTT. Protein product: CASSGRGRAGNTIYF.

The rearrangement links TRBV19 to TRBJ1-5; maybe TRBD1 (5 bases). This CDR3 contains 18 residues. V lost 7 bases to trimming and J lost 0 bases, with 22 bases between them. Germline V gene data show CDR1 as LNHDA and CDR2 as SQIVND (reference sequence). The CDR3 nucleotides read TGTGCCAGTACCCAAGGGGCAGTGAATCGTTATAGCAATCAGCCCCAGCATTTT. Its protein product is CASTQGAVNRYSNQPQHF.

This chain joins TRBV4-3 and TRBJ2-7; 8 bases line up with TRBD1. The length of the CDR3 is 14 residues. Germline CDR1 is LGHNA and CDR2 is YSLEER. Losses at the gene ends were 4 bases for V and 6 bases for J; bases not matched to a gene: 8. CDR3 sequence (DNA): TGCGCCAGCAGCCGGATAACACAGGGGGGCGAGCAGTACTTC. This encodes CASSRITQGGEQYF.

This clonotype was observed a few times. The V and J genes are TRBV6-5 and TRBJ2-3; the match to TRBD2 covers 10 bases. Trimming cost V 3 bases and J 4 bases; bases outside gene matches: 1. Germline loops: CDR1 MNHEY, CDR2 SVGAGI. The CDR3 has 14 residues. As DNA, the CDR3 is TGTGCCAGCAGTTATCTAGCGGGGGCAGATACGCAGTATTTT. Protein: CASSYLAGADTQYF.

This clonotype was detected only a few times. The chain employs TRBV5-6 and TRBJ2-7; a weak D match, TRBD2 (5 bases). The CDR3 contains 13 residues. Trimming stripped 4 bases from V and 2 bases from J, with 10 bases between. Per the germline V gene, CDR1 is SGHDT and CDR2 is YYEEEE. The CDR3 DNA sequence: TGTGCCAGCAGCGAGACGGGGACCTACGAGCAGTACGTC. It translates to CASSETGTYEQYV.

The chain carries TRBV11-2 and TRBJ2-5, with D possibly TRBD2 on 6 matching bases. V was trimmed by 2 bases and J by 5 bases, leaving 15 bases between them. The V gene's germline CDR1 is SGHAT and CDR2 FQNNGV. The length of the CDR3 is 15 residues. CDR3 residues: CASSLIAGLGETQYF. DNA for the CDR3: TGTGCCAGCAGCTTAATTGCGGGGTTGGGGGAGACCCAGTACTTC.

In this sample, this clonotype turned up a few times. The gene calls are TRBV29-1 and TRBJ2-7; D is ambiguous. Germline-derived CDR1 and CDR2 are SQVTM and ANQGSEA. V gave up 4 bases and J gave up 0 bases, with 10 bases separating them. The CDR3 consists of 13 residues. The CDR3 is CSVVWENSYEQYF. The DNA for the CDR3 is TGCAGCGTTGTCTGGGAAAACTCCTACGAGCAGTACTTC.

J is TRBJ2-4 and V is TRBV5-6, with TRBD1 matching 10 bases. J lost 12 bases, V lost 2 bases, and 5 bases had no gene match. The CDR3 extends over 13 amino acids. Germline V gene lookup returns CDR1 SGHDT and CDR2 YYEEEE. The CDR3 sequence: CASSFGTGASQYF. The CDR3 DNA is TGTGCCAGCAGCTTTGGGACAGGGGCTTCTCAGTACTTC.

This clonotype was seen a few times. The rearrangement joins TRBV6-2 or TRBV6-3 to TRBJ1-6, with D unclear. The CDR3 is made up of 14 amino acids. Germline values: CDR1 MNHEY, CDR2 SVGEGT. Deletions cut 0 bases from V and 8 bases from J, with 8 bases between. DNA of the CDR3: TGTGCCAGCAGTTACTCGTGGCCTGATTCACCCCTCCACTTT. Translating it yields CASSYSWPDSPLHF.

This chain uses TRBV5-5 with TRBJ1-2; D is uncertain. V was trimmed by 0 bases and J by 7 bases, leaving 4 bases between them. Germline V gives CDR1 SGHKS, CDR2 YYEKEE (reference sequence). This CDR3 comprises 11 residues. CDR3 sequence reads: CASSLVFGYTF. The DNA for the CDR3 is TGTGCCAGCAGCTTGGTGTTTGGCTACACCTTC.

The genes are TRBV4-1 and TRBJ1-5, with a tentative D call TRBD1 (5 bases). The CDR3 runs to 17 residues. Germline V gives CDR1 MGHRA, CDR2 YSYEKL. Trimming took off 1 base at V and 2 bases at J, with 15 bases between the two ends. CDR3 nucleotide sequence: TGCGCCAGCAGCCAAGTTGAAAGGGGCCGGGGCAATCAGCCCCAGCATTTT. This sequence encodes CASSQVERGRGNQPQHF.

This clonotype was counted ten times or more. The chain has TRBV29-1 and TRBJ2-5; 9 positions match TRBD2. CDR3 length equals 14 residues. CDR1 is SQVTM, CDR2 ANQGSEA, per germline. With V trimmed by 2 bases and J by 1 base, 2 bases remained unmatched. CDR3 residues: CSVELAGRQETQYF. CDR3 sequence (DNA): TGCAGCGTTGAACTAGCGGGGCGCCAAGAGACCCAGTACTTC.

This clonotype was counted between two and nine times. CDR3 in DNA: TGTGCCAGCAGCCCTGCGGATAATACGCAGTATTTT. The encoded protein is CASSPADNTQYF. This sequence joins TRBV5-4 and TRBJ2-3; D uncertain. The length of the CDR3 is 12 residues. Per germline, CDR1 SGHNT and CDR2 YYREEE (reference sequence). V lost 4 bases, J lost 7 bases, and 10 bases lay in between.

CDR3 protein: CASSPGVGNQPQHF. The CDR3 nucleotides read TGTGCCAGCAGCCCAGGGGTCGGGAATCAGCCCCAGCATTTT. The V call is TRBV6-5, the J call TRBJ1-5; perhaps TRBD1 as D (6 bases). The CDR3 extends over 14 amino acids. Germline CDR1 reads MNHEY; CDR2 reads SVGAGI. Trimming removed 6 bases from V and 4 bases from J, with 13 bases in between.

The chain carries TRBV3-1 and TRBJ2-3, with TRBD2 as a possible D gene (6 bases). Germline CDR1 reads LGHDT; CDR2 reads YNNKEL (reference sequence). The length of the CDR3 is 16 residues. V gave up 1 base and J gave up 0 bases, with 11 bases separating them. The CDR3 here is CASSQVAGPSTDTQYF. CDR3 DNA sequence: TGTGCCAGCAGCCAAGTTGCGGGGCCGAGCACAGATACGCAGTATTTT.

The CDR3 DNA is TGTGCCAGCAGTGAAGGTGGGGCCAGGGGGTCCTACGAGCAGTACGTC. Translation: CASSEGGARGSYEQYV. V is TRBV2 and J is TRBJ2-7; 7 positions match TRBD1. CDR3 length equals 16 residues. CDR1 SNHLY and CDR2 FYNNEI come from the germline V gene. The V segment lost 1 base and the J segment 1 base; nucleotides outside the gene matches: 7.

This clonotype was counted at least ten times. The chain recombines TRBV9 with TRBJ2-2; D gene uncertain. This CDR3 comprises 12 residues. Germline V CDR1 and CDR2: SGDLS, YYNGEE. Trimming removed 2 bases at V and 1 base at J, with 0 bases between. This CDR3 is CASSVNTGELFF. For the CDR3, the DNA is TGTGCCAGCAGCGTGAACACCGGGGAGCTGTTTTTT.

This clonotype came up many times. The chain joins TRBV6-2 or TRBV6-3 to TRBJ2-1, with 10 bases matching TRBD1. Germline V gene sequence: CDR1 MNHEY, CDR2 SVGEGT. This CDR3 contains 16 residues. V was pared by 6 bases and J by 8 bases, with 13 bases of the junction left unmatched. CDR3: CASSLMPGQGTDEQFF. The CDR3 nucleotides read TGTGCCAGCAGCCTAATGCCGGGACAGGGGACCGATGAGCAGTTCTTC.

CDR3 amino acids: CATSDRDRGYEQYF. CDR3 sequence (DNA): TGTGCCACCAGCGACCGGGACAGGGGCTACGAGCAGTACTTC. The chain recombines TRBV15 with TRBJ2-7; 10 nucleotides agree with TRBD1. The CDR3 loop spans 14 amino acids. The germline V gene encodes CDR1 LNHNV and CDR2 YYDKDF (reference sequence). The ends lost 5 bases at V and 3 bases at J; junction bases unmatched: 4.

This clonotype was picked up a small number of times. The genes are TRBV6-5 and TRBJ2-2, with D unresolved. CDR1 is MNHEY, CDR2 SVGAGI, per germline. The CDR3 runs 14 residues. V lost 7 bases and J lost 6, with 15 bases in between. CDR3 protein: CASNPSGPSGELFF. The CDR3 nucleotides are TGTGCCAGCAACCCTAGTGGGCCCTCCGGGGAGCTGTTTTTT.

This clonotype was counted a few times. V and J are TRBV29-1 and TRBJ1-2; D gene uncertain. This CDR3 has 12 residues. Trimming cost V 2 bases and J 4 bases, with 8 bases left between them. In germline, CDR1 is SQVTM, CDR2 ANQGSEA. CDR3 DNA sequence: TGCAGCGTTGAATCGCCCCCCTATGGCTACACCTTC. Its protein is CSVESPPYGYTF.

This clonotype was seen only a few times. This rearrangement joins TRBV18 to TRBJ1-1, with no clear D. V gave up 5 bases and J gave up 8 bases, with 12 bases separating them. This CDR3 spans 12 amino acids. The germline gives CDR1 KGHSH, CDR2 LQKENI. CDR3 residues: CASSIIGEEAFF. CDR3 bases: TGTGCCAGCTCAATAATCGGGGAGGAAGCTTTCTTT.